What follows is one T cell receptor beta chain and its context. Its antigen is currently unknown. This sample was included in a study of STAT5B mutations in CD4+ large granular lymphocyte leukemia. Study-wide background: Healthy donors showed HLA-associated enrichment of the CDR3 'QG' motif. Findings and caveats of the study: Without HLA matching, higher CD4+ than CD8+ T-LGLL clonality could reflect small sample size.

Profiling relied on immunoSEQ multiplex PCR, and the TCRdb table lists in-frame clones only, not all of them. Among 30,000 to 35,000 clones, roughly 81% were seen once, and the ten largest hold 4.4%. The CDR3 spans 15 residues. With 4 bases removed from V and 1 base from J, the gap between germline ends came to 15 bases. Germline CDR1 SGHRS, CDR2 YFSETQ. The sequence was collected from a human donor in good health. The sequencing sample was made of CD4+ T cells from blood buffy coats. V is TRBV5-1 and J is TRBJ2-7; possibly TRBD2 for D (6 bases). CDR3 coding DNA: TGCGCCAGCAGCCCCTACGGGGGACTGTCCTACGAGCAGTACTTC. Its protein is CASSPYGGLSYEQYF. Full variable domain (remainder filled in from reference TRBV5-1 and TRBJ2-7): KAGVTQTPRYLIKTRGQQVTLSCSPISGHRSVSWYQQTPGQGLQFLFEYFSETQRNKGNFPGRFSGRQFSNSRSEMNVSTLELGDSALYLCASSPYGGLSYEQYFGPGTRLTVT.